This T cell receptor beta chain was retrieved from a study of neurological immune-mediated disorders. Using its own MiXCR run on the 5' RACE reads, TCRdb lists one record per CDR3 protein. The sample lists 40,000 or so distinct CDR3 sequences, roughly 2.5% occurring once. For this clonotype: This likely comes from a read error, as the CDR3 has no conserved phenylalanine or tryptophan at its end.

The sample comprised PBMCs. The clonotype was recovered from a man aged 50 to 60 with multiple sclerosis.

CDR3 protein: CASSQGGRVGNNEQFN. DNA of the CDR3: TGTGCCAGCAGCCAAGGAGGCAGGGTCGGGAACAATGAGCAGTTCAAC. The chain couples TRBV14 to TRBJ2-1, with D perhaps being TRBD1 or TRBD2 (5 bases each). The germline V gene has CDR1 SGHDN and CDR2 FVKESK. The CDR3 totals 16 residues. V shed 1 base and J shed 5 bases, with 15 bases lying between them.